This T cell receptor beta chain was captured by sequencing in a study of regulatory T cells in long-lasting Graves disease. Trimming removed 2 bases at V and 1 base at J, with 12 bases between. Germline lookup yields CDR1 DFQATT and CDR2 SNEGSKA (reference sequence). There are 15 residues in the CDR3. This clonotype was seen once. The antigen remains unidentified. Assembly of TCR beta libraries relied on iRepertoire HTBI primers together with Arm-PCR of CDR3 regions. TCRdb analysed the multiplex PCR reads with MiXCR anew, one entry per CDR3 protein. Of about 430,000 distinct CDR3 sequences in the sample, roughly 21% were seen once. Time point indicated: persistent/refractory GD, antithyroid drugs over 5 years with positive TRAb. Extracted RNA from PBMCs served as the source of the TCR library. Study-level points and caveats: New patients shared 970 or so public clonotypes, and persistent patients shared more, with approximately 2,500. Favored usage of TRBV28, TRBJ1-2 and TRBJ2-5 was recorded in persistent disease. Only peripheral blood was studied, not thyroid tissue.

The TCR sequence derives from a female donor with Graves disease. The specimen comprised peripheral blood mononuclear cells (PBMCs), sampled when the disease was refractory, from a patient treated with antithyroid drugs. V is TRBV20-1 and J is TRBJ1-5, with D unclear. The CDR3 DNA reads as TGCAGTGCTAGATCCAGGCGCGGGAGCAATCAGCCCCAGCATTTT. This gives the protein CSARSRRGSNQPQHF.